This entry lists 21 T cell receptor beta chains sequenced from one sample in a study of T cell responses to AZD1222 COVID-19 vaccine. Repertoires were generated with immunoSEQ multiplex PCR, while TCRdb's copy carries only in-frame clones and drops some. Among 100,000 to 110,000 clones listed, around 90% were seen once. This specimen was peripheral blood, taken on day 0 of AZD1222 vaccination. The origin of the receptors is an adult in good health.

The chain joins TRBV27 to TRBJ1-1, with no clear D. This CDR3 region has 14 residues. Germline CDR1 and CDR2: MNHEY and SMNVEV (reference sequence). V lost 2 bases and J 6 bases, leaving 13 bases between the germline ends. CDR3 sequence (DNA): TGTGCCAGCAGTTTAAGGTCCCGGACCCCTGAAGCTTTCTTT. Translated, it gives CASSLRSRTPEAFF.

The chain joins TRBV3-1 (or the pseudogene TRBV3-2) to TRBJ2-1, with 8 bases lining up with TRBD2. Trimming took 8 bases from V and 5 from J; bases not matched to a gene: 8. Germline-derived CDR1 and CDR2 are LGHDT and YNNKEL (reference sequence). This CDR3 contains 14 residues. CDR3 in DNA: TGTGCCAGCGTAGGCGATAGCGGGGACAATGAGCAGTTCTTC. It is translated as CASVGDSGDNEQFF.

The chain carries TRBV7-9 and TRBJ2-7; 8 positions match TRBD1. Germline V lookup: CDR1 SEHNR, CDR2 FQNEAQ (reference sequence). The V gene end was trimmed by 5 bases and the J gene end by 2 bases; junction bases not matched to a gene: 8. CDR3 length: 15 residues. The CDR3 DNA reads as TGTGCCAGCAGCACTCACGGGACAGGACCCTACGAGCAGTACTTC. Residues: CASSTHGTGPYEQYF.

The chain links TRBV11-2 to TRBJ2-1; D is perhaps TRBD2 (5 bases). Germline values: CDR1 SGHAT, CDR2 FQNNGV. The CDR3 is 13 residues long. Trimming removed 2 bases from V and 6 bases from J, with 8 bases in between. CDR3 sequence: CASSLQAVNEQFF. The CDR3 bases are TGTGCCAGCAGCTTACAAGCGGTCAATGAGCAGTTCTTC.

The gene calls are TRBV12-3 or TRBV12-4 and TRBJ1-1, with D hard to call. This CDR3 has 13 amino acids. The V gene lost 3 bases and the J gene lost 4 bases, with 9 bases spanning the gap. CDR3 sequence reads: CASSLETGTEAFF. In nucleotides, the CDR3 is TGTGCCAGCAGTTTGGAAACGGGCACTGAAGCTTTCTTT.

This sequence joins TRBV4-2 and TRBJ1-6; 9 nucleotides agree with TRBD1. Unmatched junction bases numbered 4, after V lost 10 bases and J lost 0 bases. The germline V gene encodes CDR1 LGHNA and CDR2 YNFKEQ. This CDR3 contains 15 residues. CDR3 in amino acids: CATATGGSYNSPLHF. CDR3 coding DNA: TGTGCCACTGCGACAGGGGGCTCCTATAATTCACCCCTCCACTTT.

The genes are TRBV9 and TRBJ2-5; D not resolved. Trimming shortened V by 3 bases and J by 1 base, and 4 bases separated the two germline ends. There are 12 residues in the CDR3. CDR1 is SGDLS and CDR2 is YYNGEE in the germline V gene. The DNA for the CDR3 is TGTGCCAGCAGCGCCTCCCAAGAGACCCAGTACTTC. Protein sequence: CASSASQETQYF.

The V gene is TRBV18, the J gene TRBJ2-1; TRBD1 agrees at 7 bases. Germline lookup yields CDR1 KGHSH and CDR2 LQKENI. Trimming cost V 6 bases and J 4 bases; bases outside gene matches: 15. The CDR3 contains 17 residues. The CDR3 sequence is CASSASAGTDLYNEQFF. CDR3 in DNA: TGTGCCAGCTCTGCCTCGGCCGGGACAGATCTTTACAATGAGCAGTTCTTC.

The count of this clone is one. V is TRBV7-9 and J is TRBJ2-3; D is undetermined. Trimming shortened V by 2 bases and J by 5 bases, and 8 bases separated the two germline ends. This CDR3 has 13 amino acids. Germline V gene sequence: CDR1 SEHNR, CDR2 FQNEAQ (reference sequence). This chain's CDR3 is CASSLSAIDTQYF. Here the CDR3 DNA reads TGTGCCAGCAGCTTATCCGCTATAGATACGCAGTATTTT.

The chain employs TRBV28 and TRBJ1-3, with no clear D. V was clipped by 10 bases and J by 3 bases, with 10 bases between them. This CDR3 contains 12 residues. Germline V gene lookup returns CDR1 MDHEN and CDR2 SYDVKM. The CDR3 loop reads CATTPSGNTIYF. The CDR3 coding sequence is TGTGCCACCACACCGAGTGGAAACACCATATATTTT.

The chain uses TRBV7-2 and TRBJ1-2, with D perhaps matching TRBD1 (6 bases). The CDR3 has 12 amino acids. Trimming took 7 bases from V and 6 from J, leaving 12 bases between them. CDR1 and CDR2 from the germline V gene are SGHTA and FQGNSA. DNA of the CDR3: TGTGCCAGCAACAACAGGGTTCATGGCTACACCTTC. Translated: CASNNRVHGYTF.

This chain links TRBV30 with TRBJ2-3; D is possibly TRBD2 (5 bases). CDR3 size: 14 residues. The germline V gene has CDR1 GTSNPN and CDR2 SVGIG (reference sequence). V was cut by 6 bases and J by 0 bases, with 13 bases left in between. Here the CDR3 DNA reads TGTGCCTGCAATTTCCGGGGAAGCACAGATACGCAGTATTTT. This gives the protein CACNFRGSTDTQYF.

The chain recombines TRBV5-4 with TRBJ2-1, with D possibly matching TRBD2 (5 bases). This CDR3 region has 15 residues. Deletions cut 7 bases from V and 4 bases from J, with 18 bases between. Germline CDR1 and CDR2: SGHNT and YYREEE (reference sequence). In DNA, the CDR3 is TGTGCCAGCGCACTAGGTAGCAACATATACAATGAGCAGTTCTTC. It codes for CASALGSNIYNEQFF.

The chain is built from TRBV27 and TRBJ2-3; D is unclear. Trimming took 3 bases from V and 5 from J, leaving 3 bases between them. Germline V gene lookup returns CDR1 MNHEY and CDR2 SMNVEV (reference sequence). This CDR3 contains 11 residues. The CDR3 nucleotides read TGTGCCAGCAGTTTGCGAGATACGCAGTATTTT. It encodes CASSLRDTQYF.

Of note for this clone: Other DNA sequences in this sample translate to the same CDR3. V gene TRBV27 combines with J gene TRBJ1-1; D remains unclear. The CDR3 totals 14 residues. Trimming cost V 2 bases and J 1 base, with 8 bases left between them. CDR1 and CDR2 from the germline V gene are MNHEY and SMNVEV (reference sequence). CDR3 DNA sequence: TGTGCCAGCAGTTTAAGAACAGCGAACACTGAAGCTTTCTTT. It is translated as CASSLRTANTEAFF.

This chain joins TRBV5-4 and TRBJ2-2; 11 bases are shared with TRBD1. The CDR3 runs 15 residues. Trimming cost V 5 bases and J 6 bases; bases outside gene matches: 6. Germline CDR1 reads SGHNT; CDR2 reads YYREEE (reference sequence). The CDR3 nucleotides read TGTGCCAGCAGGACGGGACAGGGGGGACCCGGGGAGCTGTTTTTT. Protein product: CASRTGQGGPGELFF.

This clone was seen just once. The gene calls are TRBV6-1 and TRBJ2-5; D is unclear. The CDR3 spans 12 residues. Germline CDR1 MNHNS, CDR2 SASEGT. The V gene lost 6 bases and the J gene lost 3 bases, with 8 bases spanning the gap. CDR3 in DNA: TGTGCCAGCAGCGGACGCAAAGAGACCCAGTACTTC. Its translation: CASSGRKETQYF.

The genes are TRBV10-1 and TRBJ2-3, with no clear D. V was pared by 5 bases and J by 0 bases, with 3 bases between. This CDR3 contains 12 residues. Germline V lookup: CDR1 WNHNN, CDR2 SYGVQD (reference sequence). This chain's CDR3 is CASSYSTDTQYF. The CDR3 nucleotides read TGCGCCAGCAGTTACAGCACAGATACGCAGTATTTT.

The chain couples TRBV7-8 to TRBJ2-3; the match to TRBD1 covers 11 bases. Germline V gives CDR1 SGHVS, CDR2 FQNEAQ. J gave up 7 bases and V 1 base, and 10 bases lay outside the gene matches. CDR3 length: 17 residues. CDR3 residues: CASSLDGTGTGGNTQYF. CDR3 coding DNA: TGTGCCAGCAGCTTAGATGGCACCGGGACAGGGGGAAATACGCAGTATTTT.

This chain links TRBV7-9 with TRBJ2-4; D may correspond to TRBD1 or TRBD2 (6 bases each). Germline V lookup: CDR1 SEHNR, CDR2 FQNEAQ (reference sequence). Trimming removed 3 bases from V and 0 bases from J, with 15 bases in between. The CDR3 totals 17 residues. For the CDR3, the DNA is TGTGCCAGCAGCTTTAATGGACGGGGGCCAGCCAAAAACATTCAGTACTTC. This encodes CASSFNGRGPAKNIQYF.

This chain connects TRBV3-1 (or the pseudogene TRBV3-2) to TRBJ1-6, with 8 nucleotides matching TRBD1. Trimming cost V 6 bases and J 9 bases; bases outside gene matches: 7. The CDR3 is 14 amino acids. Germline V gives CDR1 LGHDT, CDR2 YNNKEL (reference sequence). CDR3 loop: CASRLGQGASPLHF. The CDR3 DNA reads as TGTGCCAGCAGACTAGGACAGGGTGCTTCACCCCTCCACTTT.